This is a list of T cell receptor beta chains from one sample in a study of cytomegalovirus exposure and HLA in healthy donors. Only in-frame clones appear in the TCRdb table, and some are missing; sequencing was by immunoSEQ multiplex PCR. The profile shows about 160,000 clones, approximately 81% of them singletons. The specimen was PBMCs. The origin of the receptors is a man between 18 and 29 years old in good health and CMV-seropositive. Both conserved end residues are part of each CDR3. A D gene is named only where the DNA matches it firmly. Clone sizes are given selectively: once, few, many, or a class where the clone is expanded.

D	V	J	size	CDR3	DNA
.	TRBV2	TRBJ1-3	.	CASTGGVRNTIYF	TGTGCCAGCACCGGCGGGGTTAGAAACACCATATATTTT
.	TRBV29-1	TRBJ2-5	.	CSVVTLETQYF	TGCAGCGTTGTAACTTTGGAGACCCAGTACTTC
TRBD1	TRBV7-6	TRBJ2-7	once	CASSLELPGQGHYEQYF	TGTGCCAGCAGCTTAGAGCTGCCGGGACAGGGTCACTACGAGCAGTACTTC
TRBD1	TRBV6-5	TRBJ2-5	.	CASRLTGRETQYF	TGTGCCAGCAGGCTGACAGGGCGAGAGACCCAGTACTTC
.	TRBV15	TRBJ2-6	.	CATSRDQEGSSGANVLTF	TGTGCCACCAGCAGAGATCAGGAGGGTTCCTCTGGGGCCAACGTCCTGACTTTC
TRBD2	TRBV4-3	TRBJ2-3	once	CASSQDQAGLAGGDTQYF	TGCGCCAGCAGCCAAGATCAGGCGGGACTAGCGGGGGGAGATACGCAGTATTTT
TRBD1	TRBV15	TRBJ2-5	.	CATSGQGGETQYF	TGTGCCACCAGCGGACAGGGAGGAGAGACCCAGTACTTC
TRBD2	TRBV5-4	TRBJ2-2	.	CASSFSGGAYTGELFF	TGTGCCAGCAGCTTTAGCGGGGGGGCTTATACCGGGGAGCTGTTTTTT
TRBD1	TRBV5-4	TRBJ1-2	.	CASSASGTGVAGYTF	TGTGCCAGCAGCGCCTCCGGGACAGGGGTGGCGGGCTACACCTTC
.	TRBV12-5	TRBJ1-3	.	CASGLGESSGNTIYF	TGTGCTAGTGGCCTGGGAGAAAGCTCTGGAAACACCATATATTTT
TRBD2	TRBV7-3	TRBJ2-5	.	CSSSLWGGKETQYF	TGTTCCAGCAGCTTATGGGGGGGGAAGGAGACCCAGTACTTC
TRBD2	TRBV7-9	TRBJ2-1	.	CASSLTGTRDYNEQFF	TGTGCCAGCAGCTTGACCGGGACTAGGGATTACAATGAGCAGTTCTTC
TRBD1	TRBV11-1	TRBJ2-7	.	CASSLRGQWNYEQYF	TGTGCCAGCAGCTTAAGGGGACAGTGGAACTACGAGCAGTACTTC
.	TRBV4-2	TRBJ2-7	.	CASSQDGAGATYEQYF	TGTGCCAGCAGCCAAGACGGAGCAGGGGCGACCTACGAGCAGTACTTC
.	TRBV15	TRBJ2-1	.	CATSRRQRNEQFF	TGTGCCACCAGCCGGCGGCAGCGCAATGAGCAGTTCTTC
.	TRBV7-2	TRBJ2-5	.	CASSPRRVTNQETQYF	TGTGCCAGCAGCCCCCGGAGAGTTACGAATCAAGAGACCCAGTACTTC
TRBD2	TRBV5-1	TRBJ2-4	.	CASSLGGGGAENSQYF	TGCGCCAGCAGCTTGGGGGGGGGAGGAGCGGAAAACAGTCAGTACTTC
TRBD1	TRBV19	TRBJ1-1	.	CASSPGTGVDTEAFF	TGTGCCAGTAGTCCCGGGACAGGGGTTGACACTGAAGCTTTCTTT
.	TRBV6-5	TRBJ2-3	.	CASSYSMGATDTQYF	TGTGCCAGCAGTTACTCGATGGGGGCCACAGATACGCAGTATTTT
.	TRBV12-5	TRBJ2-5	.	CASGPDYQETQYF	TGTGCTAGTGGTCCCGACTACCAAGAGACCCAGTACTTC
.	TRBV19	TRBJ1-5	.	CAGGGTGGQPQHF	TGTGCCGGAGGAGGGACGGGCGGTCAACCCCAGCATTTT
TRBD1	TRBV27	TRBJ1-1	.	CASSPAGGFRAFF	TGTGCCAGCAGCCCTGCAGGGGGGTTTAGGGCTTTCTTT
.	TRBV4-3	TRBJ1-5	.	CASSPRQESNQPQHF	TGCGCCAGCAGCCCTAGACAGGAATCCAATCAGCCCCAGCATTTT
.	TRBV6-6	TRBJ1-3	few	CATHRGPGDTIYF	TGTGCCACCCACCGCGGGCCAGGGGACACCATATATTTT
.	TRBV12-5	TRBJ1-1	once	CASGDEGNTEAFF	TGTGCTAGTGGCGACGAGGGGAACACTGAAGCTTTCTTT
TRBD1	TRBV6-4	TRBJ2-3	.	CASSETGGSSDTQYF	TGTGCCAGCAGTGAGACAGGGGGCTCGAGTGATACGCAGTATTTT
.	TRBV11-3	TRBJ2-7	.	CASSLNNPVSYEQYF	TGTGCCAGCAGCTTAAACAACCCAGTCAGTTACGAGCAGTACTTC
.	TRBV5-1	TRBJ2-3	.	CASSSGTHESTDTQYF	TGCGCCAGCAGCTCAGGAACCCACGAAAGCACAGATACGCAGTATTTT
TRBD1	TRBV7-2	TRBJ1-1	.	CASSLDGGGDTEAFF	TGTGCCAGCAGCTTAGATGGAGGGGGCGACACTGAAGCTTTCTTT
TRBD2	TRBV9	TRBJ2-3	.	CASSLQGLRTDTQYF	TGTGCCAGCAGCCTCCAGGGACTACGCACAGATACGCAGTATTTT
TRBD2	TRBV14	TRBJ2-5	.	CASSQGALAGGQETQYF	TGTGCCAGCAGCCAAGGGGCACTAGCGGGGGGACAAGAGACCCAGTACTTC
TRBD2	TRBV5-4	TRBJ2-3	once	CASSLVLAGGPGTDTQYF	TGTGCCAGCAGCTTGGTGCTAGCGGGGGGGCCTGGCACAGATACGCAGTATTTT
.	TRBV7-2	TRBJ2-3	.	CASSLRGGSTDTQYF	TGTGCCAGCAGCTTAAGGGGGGGCAGCACAGATACGCAGTATTTT
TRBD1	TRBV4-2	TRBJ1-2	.	CASSQEWTGSYGYTF	TGTGCCAGCAGCCAAGAGTGGACAGGGAGCTATGGCTACACCTTC
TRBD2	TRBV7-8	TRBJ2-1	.	CASSPGLAGASSYNEQFF	TGTGCCAGCAGCCCCGGACTAGCGGGGGCGAGCTCCTACAATGAGCAGTTCTTC
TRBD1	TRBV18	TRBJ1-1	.	CASSPRGQTEAFF	TGTGCCAGCTCTCCCAGGGGACAGACTGAAGCTTTCTTT
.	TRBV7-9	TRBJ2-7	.	CASSSGTTYEQYF	TGTGCCAGCAGCTCCGGGACAACCTACGAGCAGTACTTC
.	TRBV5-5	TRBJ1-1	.	CASIWGATSTEAFF	TGTGCCAGCATATGGGGAGCAACTTCCACTGAAGCTTTCTTT
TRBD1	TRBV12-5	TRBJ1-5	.	CASGLGQGAGKPQHF	TGTGCTAGTGGTTTGGGACAGGGGGCAGGGAAGCCCCAGCATTTT
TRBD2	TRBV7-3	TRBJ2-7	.	CASSPTSVGEQYF	TGTGCCAGCAGCCCTACTAGCGTAGGGGAGCAGTACTTC
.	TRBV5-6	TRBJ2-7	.	CASSLGTGSEQYF	TGTGCCAGCAGCTTGGGGACTGGGTCCGAGCAGTACTTC
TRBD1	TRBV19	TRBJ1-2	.	CASNPQGAGYGYTF	TGTGCCAGTAACCCGCAGGGGGCAGGCTATGGCTACACCTTC
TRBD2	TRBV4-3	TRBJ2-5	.	CASSQAGTSGGTQYF	TGCGCCAGCAGCCAAGCTGGGACTAGCGGGGGTACCCAGTACTTC
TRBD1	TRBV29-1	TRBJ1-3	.	CSVVGTASGNTIYF	TGCAGCGTAGTCGGGACAGCCTCTGGAAACACCATATATTTT
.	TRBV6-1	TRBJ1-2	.	CASRRSVGGGYTF	TGTGCCAGCAGAAGAAGTGTGGGGGGTGGCTACACCTTC
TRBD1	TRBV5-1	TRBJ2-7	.	CASSLARGQGMYEQYF	TGCGCCAGCAGCTTGGCCAGAGGACAGGGGATGTACGAGCAGTACTTC
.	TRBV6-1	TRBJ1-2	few	CASSDVFPSGLVYGYTF	TGTGCCAGCAGTGACGTATTCCCCTCCGGTCTGGTTTATGGCTACACCTTC
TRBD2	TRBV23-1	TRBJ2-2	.	CASSPKGLLAGGFIGELFF	TGCGCCAGCAGTCCAAAAGGCCTTTTAGCGGGGGGGTTCATCGGGGAGCTGTTTTTT
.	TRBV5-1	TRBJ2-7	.	CASSLAWGQGSYEQYF	TGCGCCAGCAGCTTGGCCTGGGGTCAGGGGTCCTACGAGCAGTACTTC